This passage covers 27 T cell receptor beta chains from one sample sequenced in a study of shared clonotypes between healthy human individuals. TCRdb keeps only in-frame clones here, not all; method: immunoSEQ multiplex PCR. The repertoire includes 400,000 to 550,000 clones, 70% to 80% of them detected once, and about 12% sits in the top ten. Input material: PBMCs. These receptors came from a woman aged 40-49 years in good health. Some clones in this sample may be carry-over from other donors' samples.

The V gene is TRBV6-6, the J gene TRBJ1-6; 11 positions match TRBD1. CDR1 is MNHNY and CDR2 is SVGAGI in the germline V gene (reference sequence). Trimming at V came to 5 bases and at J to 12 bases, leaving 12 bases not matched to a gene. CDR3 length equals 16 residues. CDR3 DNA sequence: TGTGCCAGCAGTCTCGTCCCCGGGACAGGGGGAGGACCCCTCCACTTT. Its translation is CASSLVPGTGGGPLHF.

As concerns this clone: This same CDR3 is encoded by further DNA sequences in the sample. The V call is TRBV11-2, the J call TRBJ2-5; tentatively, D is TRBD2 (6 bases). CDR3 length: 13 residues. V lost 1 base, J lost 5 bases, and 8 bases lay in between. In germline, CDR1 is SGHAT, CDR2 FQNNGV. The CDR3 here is CASSLAGVETQYF. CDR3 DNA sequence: TGTGCCAGCAGCTTAGCGGGGGTGGAGACCCAGTACTTC.

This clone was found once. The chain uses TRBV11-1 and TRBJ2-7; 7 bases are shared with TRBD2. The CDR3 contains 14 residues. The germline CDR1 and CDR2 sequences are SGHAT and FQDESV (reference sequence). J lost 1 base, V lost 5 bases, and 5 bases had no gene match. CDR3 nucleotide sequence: TGTGCCAGCAGCCACCTAGCGGAATCCTACGAGCAGTACTTC. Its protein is CASSHLAESYEQYF.

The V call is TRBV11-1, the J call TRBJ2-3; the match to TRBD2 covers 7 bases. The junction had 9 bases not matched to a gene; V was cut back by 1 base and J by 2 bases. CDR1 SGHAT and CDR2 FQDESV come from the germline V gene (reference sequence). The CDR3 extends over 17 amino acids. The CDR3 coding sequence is TGTGCCAGCAGCTTAGTCTCACCTAGCGGAATCACAGATACGCAGTATTTT. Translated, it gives CASSLVSPSGITDTQYF.

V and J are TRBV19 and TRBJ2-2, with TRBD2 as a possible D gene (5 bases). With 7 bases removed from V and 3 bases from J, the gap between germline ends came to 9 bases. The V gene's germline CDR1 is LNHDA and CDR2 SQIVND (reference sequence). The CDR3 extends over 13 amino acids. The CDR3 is CASTSGDTGELFF. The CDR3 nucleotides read TGTGCCAGTACCAGCGGAGACACCGGGGAGCTGTTTTTT.

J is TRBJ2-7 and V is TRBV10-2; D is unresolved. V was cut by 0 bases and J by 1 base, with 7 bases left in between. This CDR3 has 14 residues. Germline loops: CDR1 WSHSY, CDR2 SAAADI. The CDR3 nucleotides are TGCGCCAGCAGTGAGTCGGACGGTTCCTACGAGCAGTACTTC. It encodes CASSESDGSYEQYF.

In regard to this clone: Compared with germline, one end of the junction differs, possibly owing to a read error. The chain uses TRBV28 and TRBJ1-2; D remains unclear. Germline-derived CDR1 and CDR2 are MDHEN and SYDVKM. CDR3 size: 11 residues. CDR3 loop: CASSFERFRHF. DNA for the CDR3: TGTGCCAGCAGTTTCGAGAGATTCCGCCACTTC.

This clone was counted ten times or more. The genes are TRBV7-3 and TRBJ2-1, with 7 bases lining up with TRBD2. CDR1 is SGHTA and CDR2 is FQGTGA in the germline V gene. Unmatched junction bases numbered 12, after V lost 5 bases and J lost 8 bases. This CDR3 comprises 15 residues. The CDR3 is CASSPQGGPRDEQFF. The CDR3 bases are TGTGCCAGCAGCCCCCAGGGAGGGCCGAGAGATGAGCAGTTCTTC. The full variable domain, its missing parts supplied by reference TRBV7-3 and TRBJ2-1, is GAGVSQTPSNKVTEKGKYVELRCDPISGHTALYWYRQSLGQGPEFLIYFQGTGAADDSGLPNDRFFAVRPEGSVSTLKIQRTERGDSAVYLCASSPQGGPRDEQFFGPGTRLTVL.

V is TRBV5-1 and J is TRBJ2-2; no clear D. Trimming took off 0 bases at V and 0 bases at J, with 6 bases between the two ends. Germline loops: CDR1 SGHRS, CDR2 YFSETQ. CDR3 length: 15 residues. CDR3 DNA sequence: TGCGCCAGCAGCTTGGATGGTGCGAACACCGGGGAGCTGTTTTTT. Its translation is CASSLDGANTGELFF.

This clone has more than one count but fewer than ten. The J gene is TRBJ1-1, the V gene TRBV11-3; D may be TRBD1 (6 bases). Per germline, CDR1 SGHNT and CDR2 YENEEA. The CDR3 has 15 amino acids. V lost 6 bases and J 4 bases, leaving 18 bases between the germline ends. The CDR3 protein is CASSKQGGGSTEAFF. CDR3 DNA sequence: TGTGCCAGCAGTAAACAAGGGGGAGGGAGCACTGAAGCTTTCTTT.

The CDR3 DNA follows: TGCGCCAGCAGCTTAGGGACAGGGGAGGTCTACACCTTC. Its translation: CASSLGTGEVYTF. The rearrangement joins TRBV5-1 to TRBJ1-2, with 10 nucleotides matching TRBD1. This CDR3 is 13 amino acids long. V trimming: 2 bases; J trimming: 10 bases; junction bases outside the gene matches: 5. Germline CDR1 SGHRS, CDR2 YFSETQ.

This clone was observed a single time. CDR3 DNA sequence: TGCGCCAGCAGAAAAACAGGGGGCGCGACTGAAGCTTTCTTT. It translates to CASRKTGGATEAFF. The chain employs TRBV5-1 and TRBJ1-1; 9 nucleotides agree with TRBD1. Trimming cost V 5 bases and J 5 bases; bases outside gene matches: 7. CDR1 SGHRS and CDR2 YFSETQ come from the germline V gene. The CDR3 loop spans 14 amino acids.

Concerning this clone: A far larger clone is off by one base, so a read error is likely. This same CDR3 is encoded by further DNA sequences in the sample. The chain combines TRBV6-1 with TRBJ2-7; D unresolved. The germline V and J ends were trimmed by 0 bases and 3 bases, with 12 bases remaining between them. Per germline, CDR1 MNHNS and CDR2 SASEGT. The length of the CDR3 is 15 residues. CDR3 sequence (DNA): TGTGCCAGCAGTGAAGCCCTAGGTGGTAGCTACGAGCAGTACTTC. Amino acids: CASSEALGGSYEQYF.

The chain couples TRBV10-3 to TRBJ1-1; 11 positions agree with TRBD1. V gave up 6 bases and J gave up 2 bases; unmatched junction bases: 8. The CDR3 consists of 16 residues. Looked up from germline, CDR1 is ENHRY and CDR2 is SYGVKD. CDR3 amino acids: CAIRDGQGAENTEAFF. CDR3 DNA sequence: TGTGCCATCAGGGATGGACAGGGGGCTGAAAACACTGAAGCTTTCTTT.

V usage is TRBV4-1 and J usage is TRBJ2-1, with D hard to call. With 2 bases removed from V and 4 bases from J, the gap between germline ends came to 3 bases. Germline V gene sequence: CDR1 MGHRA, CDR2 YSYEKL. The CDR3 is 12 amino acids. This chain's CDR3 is CASSQPYNEQFF. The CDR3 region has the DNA TGCGCCAGCAGCCAACCTTACAATGAGCAGTTCTTC.

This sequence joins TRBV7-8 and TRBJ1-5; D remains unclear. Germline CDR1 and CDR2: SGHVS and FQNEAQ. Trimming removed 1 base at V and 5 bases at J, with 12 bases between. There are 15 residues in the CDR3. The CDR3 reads CASSLVPGLDQPQHF. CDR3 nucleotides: TGTGCCAGCAGCTTAGTCCCTGGGTTGGATCAGCCCCAGCATTTT.

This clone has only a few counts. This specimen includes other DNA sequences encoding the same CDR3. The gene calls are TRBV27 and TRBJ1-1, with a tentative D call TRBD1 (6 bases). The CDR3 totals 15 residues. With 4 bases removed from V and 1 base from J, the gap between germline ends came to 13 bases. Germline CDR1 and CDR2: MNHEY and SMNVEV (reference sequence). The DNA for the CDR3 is TGTGCCAGCAGTTACCGTCCACAGGGGAACACTGAAGCTTTCTTT. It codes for CASSYRPQGNTEAFF.

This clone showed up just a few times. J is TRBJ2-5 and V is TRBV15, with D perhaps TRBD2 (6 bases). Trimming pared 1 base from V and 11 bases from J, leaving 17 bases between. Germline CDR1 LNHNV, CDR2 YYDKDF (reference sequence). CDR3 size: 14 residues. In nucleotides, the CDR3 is TGTGCCACCAGCAGAGGTGGGGAGGCCGAAACACAGTACTTC. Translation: CATSRGGEAETQYF.

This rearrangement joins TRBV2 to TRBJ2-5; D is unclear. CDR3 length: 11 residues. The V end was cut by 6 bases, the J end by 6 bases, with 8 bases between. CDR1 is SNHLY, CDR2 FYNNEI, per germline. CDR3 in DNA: TGTGCCAGCAGGCTCTGGAAGACCCAGTACTTC. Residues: CASRLWKTQYF.

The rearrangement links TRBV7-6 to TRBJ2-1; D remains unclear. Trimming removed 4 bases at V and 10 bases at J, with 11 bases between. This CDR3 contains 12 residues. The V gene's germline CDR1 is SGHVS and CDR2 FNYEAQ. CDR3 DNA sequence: TGTGCCAGCAGCTCCTGGACGAGGGAGCAGTTCTTC. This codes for CASSSWTREQFF.

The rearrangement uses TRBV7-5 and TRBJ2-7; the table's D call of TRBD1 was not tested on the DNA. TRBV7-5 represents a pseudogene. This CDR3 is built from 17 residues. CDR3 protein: CARSIRLTGAVGYEQYF. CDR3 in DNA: TGTGCCAGAAGCATACGCTTGACAGGCGCTGTGGGCTACGAGCAGTACTTC.

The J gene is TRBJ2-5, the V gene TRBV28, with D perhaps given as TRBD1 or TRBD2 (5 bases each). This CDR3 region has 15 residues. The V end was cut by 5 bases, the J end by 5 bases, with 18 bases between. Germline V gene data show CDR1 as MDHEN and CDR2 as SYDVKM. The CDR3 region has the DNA TGTGCCAGCAGTCCCACCGGGACGACTTGGGAGACCCAGTACTTC. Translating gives CASSPTGTTWETQYF.

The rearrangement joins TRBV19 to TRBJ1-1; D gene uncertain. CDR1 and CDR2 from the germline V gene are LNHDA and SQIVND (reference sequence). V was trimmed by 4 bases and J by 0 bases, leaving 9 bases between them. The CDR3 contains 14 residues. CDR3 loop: CASSKGRMNTEAFF. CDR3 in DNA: TGTGCCAGTAGTAAAGGACGGATGAACACTGAAGCTTTCTTT. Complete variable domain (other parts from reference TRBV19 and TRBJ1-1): DGGITQSPKYLFRKEGQNVTLSCEQNLNHDAMYWYRQDPGQGLRLIYYSQIVNDFQKGDIAEGYSVSREKKESFPLTVTSAQKNPTAFYLCASSKGRMNTEAFFGQGTRLTVV.

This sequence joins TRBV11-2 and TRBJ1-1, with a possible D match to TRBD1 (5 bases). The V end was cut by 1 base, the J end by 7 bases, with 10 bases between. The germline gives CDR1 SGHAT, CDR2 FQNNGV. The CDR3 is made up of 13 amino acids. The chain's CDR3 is CASSLGGGIEAFF. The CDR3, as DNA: TGTGCCAGCAGCTTAGGTGGGGGAATTGAAGCTTTCTTT. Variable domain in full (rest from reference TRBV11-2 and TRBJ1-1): EAGVAQSPRYKIIEKRQSVAFWCNPISGHATLYWYQQILGQGPKLLIQFQNNGVVDDSQLPKDRFSAERLKGVDSTLKIQPAKLEDSAVYLCASSLGGGIEAFFGQGTRLTVV.

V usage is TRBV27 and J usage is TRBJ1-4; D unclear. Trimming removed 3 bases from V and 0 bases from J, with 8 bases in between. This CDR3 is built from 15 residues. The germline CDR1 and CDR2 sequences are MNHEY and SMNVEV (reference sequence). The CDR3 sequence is CASSFQWATNEKLFF. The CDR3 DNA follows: TGTGCCAGCAGTTTCCAATGGGCAACTAATGAAAAACTGTTTTTT. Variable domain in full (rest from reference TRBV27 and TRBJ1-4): EAQVTQNPRYLITVTGKKLTVTCSQNMNHEYMSWYRQDPGLGLRQIYYSMNVEVTDKGDVPEGYKVSRKEKRNFPLILESPSPNQTSLYFCASSFQWATNEKLFFGSGTQLSVL.

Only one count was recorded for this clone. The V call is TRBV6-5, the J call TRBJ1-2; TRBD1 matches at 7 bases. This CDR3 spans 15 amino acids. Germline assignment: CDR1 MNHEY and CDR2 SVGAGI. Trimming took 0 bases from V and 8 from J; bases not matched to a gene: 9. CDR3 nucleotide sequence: TGTGCCAGCAGTTACTCGACAGGGAGAAAAGGGGGCTACACCTTC. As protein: CASSYSTGRKGGYTF.

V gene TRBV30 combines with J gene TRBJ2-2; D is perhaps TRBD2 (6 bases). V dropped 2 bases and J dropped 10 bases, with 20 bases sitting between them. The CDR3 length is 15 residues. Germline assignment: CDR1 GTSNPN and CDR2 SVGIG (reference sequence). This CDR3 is CAWSSGTPGFQELFF. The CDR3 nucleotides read TGTGCCTGGAGTTCCGGGACTCCCGGTTTTCAGGAGCTGTTTTTT.